The table lists the clone carrying this T cell receptor (beta chain) with a few counts. From germline, CDR1 is MDHEN and CDR2 SYDVKM. The CDR3 has 14 amino acids. V shed 5 bases and J 6 bases; nucleotides not matched to a gene: 8. The sample comes from a study of human T cells and chemical hapten exposure. In the study overall: Sensitization applied 2% DPC to around 2 cm by around 2 cm of upper inner arm skin.

Time point indicated: pre-sensitization, week 0. Indicated treatment: therapeutic diphenylcyclopropenone sensitization with weekly scalp DPC. Extraction of total RNA was performed on unfractionated whole blood. TCRdb ran MiXCR on the RACE reads and lists one entry per CDR3 protein. The table has under 300,000 distinct CDR3 sequences, around 9.3% seen once. This material consisted of whole blood, taken in connection with sensitization to the hapten diphenylcyclopropenone (DPC). V gene TRBV28 combines with J gene TRBJ2-7, with TRBD2 matching 9 bases. The clonotype was recovered from a woman aged 40 to 50 with alopecia areata. Some clones in this sample may be carry-over from other donors' samples. The DNA for the CDR3 is TGTGCCAGCAGTCGGGGACTAGCAACGTTCGAGCAGTACTTC. It is translated as CASSRGLATFEQYF.